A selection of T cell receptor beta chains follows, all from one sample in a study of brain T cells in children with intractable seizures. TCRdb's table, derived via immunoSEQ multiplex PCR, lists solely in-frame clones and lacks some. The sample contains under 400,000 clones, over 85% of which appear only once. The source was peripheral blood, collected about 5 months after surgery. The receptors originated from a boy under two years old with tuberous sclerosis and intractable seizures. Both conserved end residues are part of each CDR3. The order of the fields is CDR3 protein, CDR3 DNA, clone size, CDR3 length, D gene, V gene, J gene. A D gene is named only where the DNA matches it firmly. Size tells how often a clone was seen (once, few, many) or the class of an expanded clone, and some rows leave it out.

CASRTGTADTQYF,TGTGCCAGCAGGACAGGGACGGCAGATACGCAGTATTTT,once,13,TRBD1,TRBV11-1,TRBJ2-3
CASSGGTSGGGFYEQYF,TGTGCCAGCAGTGGCGGGACTAGCGGGGGGGGCTTCTACGAGCAGTACTTC,NA,17,TRBD2,TRBV6-4,TRBJ2-7
CASSPTDRGYGYTF,TGTGCCAGCAGTCCTACCGACAGGGGCTATGGCTACACCTTC,once,14,TRBD1,TRBV28,TRBJ1-2
CAWTQWGEQYF,TGTGCCTGGACCCAGTGGGGCGAGCAGTACTTC,NA,11,NA,TRBV30,TRBJ2-7
CASSYESGLYEQYF,TGTGCCAGCAGTTACGAAAGCGGGCTCTACGAGCAGTACTTC,NA,14,NA,TRBV6-6,TRBJ2-7
CASSKTGGVDGYTF,TGTGCCAGCAGTAAGACAGGGGGGGTGGATGGCTACACCTTC,NA,14,TRBD1,TRBV27,TRBJ1-2
CASSIDPGGNQPQHF,TGTGCCAGTAGTATAGATCCAGGGGGCAATCAGCCCCAGCATTTT,NA,15,NA,TRBV19,TRBJ1-5
CATRGGAGGTDTQYF,TGTGCCACCAGGGGAGGGGCAGGGGGCACAGATACGCAGTATTTT,NA,15,NA,TRBV15,TRBJ2-3
CASSVGRHTGELFF,TGTGCCAGCAGCGTAGGGCGACACACCGGGGAGCTGTTTTTT,NA,14,NA,TRBV9,TRBJ2-2
CASQGENYGYTF,TGTGCCAGCCAGGGAGAGAACTATGGCTACACCTTC,NA,12,NA,TRBV9,TRBJ1-2
CATSRFRDTQYF,TGTGCCACCAGCAGATTCCGGGATACGCAGTATTTT,few,12,NA,TRBV15,TRBJ2-3
CASSINPPTGDYGYTF,TGTGCCAGTAGTATTAATCCCCCAACTGGGGACTATGGCTACACCTTC,NA,16,NA,TRBV19,TRBJ1-2
CSASRAPRLFF,TGCAGTGCTTCCCGGGCCCCTCGCCTGTTTTTT,NA,11,NA,TRBV20-1,TRBJ2-2
CASSEAAGVGDTQYF,TGTGCCAGCAGTGAAGCCGCGGGGGTGGGGGATACGCAGTATTTT,once,15,TRBD2,TRBV6-1,TRBJ2-3
CASSWSGRNTGELFF,TGTGCCAGTAGTTGGAGCGGGAGGAACACCGGGGAGCTGTTTTTT,once,15,TRBD2,TRBV19,TRBJ2-2
CASSPLNAVFETEAFF,TGTGCCAGCAGCCCCCTGAACGCGGTATTTGAGACTGAAGCTTTCTTT,NA,16,NA,TRBV5-6,TRBJ1-1
CASSPGGNGYTF,TGTGCCAGCAGCCCCGGGGGTAATGGCTACACCTTC,NA,12,NA,TRBV13,TRBJ1-2
CASSSRVWVNTEAFF,TGCGCCAGCAGCAGCAGGGTGTGGGTGAACACTGAAGCTTTCTTT,NA,15,NA,TRBV5-1,TRBJ1-1
CASSAGGTGFDQPQHF,TGTGCCAGCAGCGCTGGGGGGACAGGTTTTGATCAGCCCCAGCATTTT,NA,16,TRBD1,TRBV9,TRBJ1-5
CASSYTETRSYEQYF,TGTGCCAGCAGTTATACAGAGACCCGCTCCTACGAGCAGTACTTC,NA,15,NA,TRBV6-5,TRBJ2-7
CASSYVTNAYEQYF,TGTGCCAGCAGTTATGTGACAAACGCCTACGAGCAGTACTTC,NA,14,NA,TRBV6-5,TRBJ2-7
CASSLGAQRNQPQHF,TGTGCCAGCAGTTTAGGGGCTCAGAGAAATCAGCCCCAGCATTTT,NA,15,NA,TRBV28,TRBJ1-5
CAWKTGYAYEQYF,TGTGCCTGGAAAACGGGGTATGCCTACGAGCAGTACTTC,NA,13,NA,TRBV30,TRBJ2-7